This T cell receptor beta chain comes out of a study of CD8 T cells in Susac syndrome. Study results and caveats: The TCR sequencing and HLA analysis in the study involved a relatively small number of individuals, as the study acknowledged.

The CDR3 length is 14 residues. From germline, CDR1 is SGHTA and CDR2 FQGNSA. Trimming stripped 5 bases from V and 4 bases from J, with 14 bases between. As concerns this clonotype: Its antigen is unknown.

With random hexamers, reverse transcription was performed on about 0.5 to 1 ug of RNA. Multiplex immunoSEQ PCR targeted 54 Vbeta and 13 Jbeta TCR beta segments. MiXCR, applied by TCRdb to the immunoSEQ multiplex PCR reads, yields one record per CDR3 protein. The sample yields about 140,000 distinct CDR3 sequences, roughly 95% seen once. The authors carried out high-throughput sequencing of TCR beta. They applied it to CD8+ and CD4+ T cells obtained from blood. The V call is TRBV7-2, the J call TRBJ2-5, with D perhaps given as TRBD1 or TRBD2 (6 bases each). Sequencing used CD4+ T cells from PBMCs. The clonotype comes from a human donor with multiple sclerosis. The CDR3 bases are TGTGCCAGCAGCCGGTCGGGGGCTGGAGAGACCCAGTACTTC. Residues: CASSRSGAGETQYF.